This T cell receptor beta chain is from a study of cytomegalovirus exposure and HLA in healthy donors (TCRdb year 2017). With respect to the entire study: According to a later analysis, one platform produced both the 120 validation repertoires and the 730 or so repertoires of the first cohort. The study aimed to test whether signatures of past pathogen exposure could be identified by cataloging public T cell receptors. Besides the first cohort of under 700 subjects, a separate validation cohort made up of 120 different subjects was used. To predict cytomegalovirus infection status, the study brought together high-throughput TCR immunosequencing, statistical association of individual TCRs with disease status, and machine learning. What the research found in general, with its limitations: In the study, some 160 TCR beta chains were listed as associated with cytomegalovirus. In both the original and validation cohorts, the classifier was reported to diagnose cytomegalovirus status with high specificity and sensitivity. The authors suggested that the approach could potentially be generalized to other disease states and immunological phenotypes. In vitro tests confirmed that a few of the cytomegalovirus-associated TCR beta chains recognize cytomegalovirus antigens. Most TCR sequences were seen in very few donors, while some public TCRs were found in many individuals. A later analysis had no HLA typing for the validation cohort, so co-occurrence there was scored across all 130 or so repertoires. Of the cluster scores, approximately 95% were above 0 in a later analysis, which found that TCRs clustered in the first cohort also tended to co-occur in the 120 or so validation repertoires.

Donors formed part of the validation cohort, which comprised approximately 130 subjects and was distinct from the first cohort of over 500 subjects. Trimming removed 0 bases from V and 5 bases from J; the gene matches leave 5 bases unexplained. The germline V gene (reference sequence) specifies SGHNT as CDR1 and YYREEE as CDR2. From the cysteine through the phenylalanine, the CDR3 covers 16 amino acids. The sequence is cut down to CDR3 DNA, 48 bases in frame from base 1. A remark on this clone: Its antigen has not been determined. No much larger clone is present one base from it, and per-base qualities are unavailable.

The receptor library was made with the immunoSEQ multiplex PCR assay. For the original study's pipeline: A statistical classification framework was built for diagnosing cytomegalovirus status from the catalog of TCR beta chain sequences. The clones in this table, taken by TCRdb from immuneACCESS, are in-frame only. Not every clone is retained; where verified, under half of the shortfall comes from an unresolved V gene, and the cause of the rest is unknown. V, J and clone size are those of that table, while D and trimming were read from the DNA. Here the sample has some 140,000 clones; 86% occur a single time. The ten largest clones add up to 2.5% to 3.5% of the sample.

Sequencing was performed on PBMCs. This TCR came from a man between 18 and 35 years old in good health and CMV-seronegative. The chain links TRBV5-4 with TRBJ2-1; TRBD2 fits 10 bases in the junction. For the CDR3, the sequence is CASSLGGTSANNEQFF. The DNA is TGTGCCAGCAGCTTGGGAGGGACTAGCGCGAACAATGAGCAGTTCTTC.